Below, 8 T cell receptor beta chains from the same sample are listed, as sequenced in a study of blood T cell repertoires in COVID-19. The method was immunoSEQ multiplex PCR; TCRdb's version includes in-frame clones alone and lacks a portion of them. The data hold under 55,000 clones, with around 84% observed a single time. Material for sequencing was peripheral blood. All receptors derive from a man aged 50 or older with acute or convalescent COVID-19.

The genes are TRBV3-1 (or the pseudogene TRBV3-2) and TRBJ2-1, with 14 nucleotides matching TRBD2. V shed 2 bases and J 3 bases; nucleotides not matched to a gene: 6. CDR1 LGHDT and CDR2 YNNKEL come from the germline V gene (reference sequence). CDR3 length equals 18 residues. CDR3: CASSQPTSGRADYNEQFF. In nucleotides, the CDR3 is TGTGCCAGCAGCCAACCGACTAGCGGGAGGGCCGACTACAATGAGCAGTTCTTC.

The chain employs TRBV18 and TRBJ2-7, with D possibly matching TRBD2 (6 bases). The CDR3 has 14 residues. V dropped 3 bases and J dropped 4 bases, with 13 bases sitting between them. CDR1 and CDR2 from the germline V gene are KGHSH and LQKENI. In DNA, the CDR3 is TGTGCCAGCTCACCTCTGACGGGAGTGTACGAGCAGTACTTC. As protein: CASSPLTGVYEQYF.

This chain uses TRBV4-1 with TRBJ2-5, with a weak D call TRBD1 (5 bases). Germline V gene lookup returns CDR1 MGHRA and CDR2 YSYEKL. V gave up 1 base and J gave up 5 bases, with 11 bases separating them. The CDR3 runs to 14 residues. CDR3 region: CASSQVGKGETQYF. CDR3 sequence (DNA): TGCGCCAGCAGCCAAGTAGGGAAGGGGGAGACCCAGTACTTC.

The rearrangement links TRBV4-2 to TRBJ2-1; 8 nucleotides line up with TRBD2. This CDR3 is 15 amino acids long. Germline assignment: CDR1 LGHNA and CDR2 YNFKEQ. V lost 8 bases to trimming and J lost 3 bases; unmatched junction nucleotides: 9. The CDR3 nucleotides are TGTGCCAGCCGAGGCAGGAGCGGGGGCTACAATGAGCAGTTCTTC. It translates to CASRGRSGGYNEQFF.

The chain is built from TRBV7-6 and TRBJ2-1, with 8 bases aligning to TRBD2. V shed 1 base, J shed 9 bases, and the junction held 8 bases outside the gene matches. The CDR3 is 15 amino acids. CDR1 SGHVS and CDR2 FNYEAQ come from the germline V gene. In DNA, the CDR3 is TGTGCCAGCAGCTTAGTCCCTCTACTAGCGGCTGAGCAGTTCTTC. The encoded protein is CASSLVPLLAAEQFF. The full variable domain, completed using reference TRBV7-6 and TRBJ2-1, is GAGVSQSPRYKVTKRGQDVALRCDPISGHVSLYWYRQALGQGPEFLTYFNYEAQQDKSGLPNDRFSAERPEGSISTLTIQRTEQRDSAMYRCASSLVPLLAAEQFFGPGTRLTVL.

DNA of the CDR3: TGCAGTGCTCGTGGGGCGGGAGTCTACGAGCAGTACTTC. Its translation: CSARGAGVYEQYF. This chain connects TRBV20-1 to TRBJ2-7, with 7 bases fitting TRBD2. Unmatched junction bases numbered 7, after V lost 5 bases and J lost 3 bases. The CDR3 spans 13 residues. Germline loops: CDR1 DFQATT, CDR2 SNEGSKA (reference sequence).

CDR3 region: CASSLASGVQETQYF. Here the CDR3 DNA reads TGTGCCAGCAGCTTAGCGAGCGGGGTGCAAGAGACCCAGTACTTC. The V gene is TRBV13, the J gene TRBJ2-5; 7 bases fit TRBD2. With 1 base clipped from V and 2 bases from J, the junction kept 4 bases outside the gene matches. From germline, CDR1 is PRHDT and CDR2 FYEKMQ (reference sequence). This CDR3 spans 15 amino acids.

This chain links TRBV5-1 with TRBJ2-3, with 8 positions matching TRBD1. Germline CDR1 and CDR2: SGHRS and YFSETQ. CDR3 length: 14 residues. V trimming: 3 bases; J trimming: 5 bases; junction bases outside the gene matches: 5. The DNA of the CDR3 is TGCGCCAGCAGCTCCGGGACAGGTGAAGATACGCAGTATTTT. Amino acids: CASSSGTGEDTQYF.